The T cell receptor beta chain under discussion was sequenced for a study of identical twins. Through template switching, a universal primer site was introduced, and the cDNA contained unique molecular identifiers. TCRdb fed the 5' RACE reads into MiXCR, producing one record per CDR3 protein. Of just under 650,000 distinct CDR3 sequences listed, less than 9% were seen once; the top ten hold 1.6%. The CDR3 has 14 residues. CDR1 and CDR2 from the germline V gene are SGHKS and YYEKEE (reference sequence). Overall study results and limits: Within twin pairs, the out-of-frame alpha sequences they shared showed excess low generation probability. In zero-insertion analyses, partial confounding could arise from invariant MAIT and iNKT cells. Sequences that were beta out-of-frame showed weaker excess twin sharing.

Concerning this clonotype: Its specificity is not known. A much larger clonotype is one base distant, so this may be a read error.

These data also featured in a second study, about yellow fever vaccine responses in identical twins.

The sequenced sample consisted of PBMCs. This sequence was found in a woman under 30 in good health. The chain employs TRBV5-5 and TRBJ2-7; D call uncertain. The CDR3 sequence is CASSLFGSTYELYF. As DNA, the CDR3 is TGTGCCAGCAGCTTGTTTGGCAGCACCTACGAGCTGTACTTC.